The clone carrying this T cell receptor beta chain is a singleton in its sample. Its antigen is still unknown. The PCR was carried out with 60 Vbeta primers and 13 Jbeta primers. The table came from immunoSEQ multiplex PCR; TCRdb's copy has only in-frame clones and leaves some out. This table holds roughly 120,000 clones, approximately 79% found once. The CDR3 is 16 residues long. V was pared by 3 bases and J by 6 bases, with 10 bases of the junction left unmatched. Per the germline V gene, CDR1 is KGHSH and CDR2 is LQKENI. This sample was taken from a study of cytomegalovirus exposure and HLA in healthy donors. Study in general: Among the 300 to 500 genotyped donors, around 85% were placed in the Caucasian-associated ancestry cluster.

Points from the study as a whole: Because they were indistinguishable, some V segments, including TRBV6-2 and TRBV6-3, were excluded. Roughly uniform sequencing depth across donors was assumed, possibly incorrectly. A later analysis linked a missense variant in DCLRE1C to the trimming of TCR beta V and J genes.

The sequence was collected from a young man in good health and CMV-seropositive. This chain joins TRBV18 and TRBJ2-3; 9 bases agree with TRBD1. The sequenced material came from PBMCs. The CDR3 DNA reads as TGTGCCAGCTCACCGCGTGGGACAGGGATAGCGGATACGCAGTATTTT. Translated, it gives CASSPRGTGIADTQYF.